The T cell receptor beta chain under discussion was sequenced for a study of cytomegalovirus exposure and HLA in healthy donors. Study-wide results and limits: According to reports, the classifier identified cytomegalovirus status with high specificity and sensitivity. In a later analysis, first-cohort TCR clusters were found to tend to co-occur in the 130 or so validation repertoires. Associated with cytomegalovirus, according to the listing, were 150 to 200 TCR beta chains.

This CDR3 spans 15 amino acids. The V gene's germline CDR1 is PRHDT and CDR2 FYEKMQ (reference sequence). The V and J ends lost 1 base and 8 bases respectively, with 15 bases between them. The assay was immunoSEQ multiplex PCR, and TCRdb's table has in-frame clones only and misses some. The sample includes 200,000 to 250,000 clones, roughly 80% of them seen just once. On this clone itself: What it recognizes is unknown.

The donors were part of the validation cohort of 95 to 150 subjects. That cohort was separate from the first cohort, which comprised roughly 670 subjects. The sample consisted of PBMCs. The chain links TRBV13 to TRBJ2-1, with D perhaps TRBD2 (8 bases). This receptor was identified in a woman aged 18-30 years in good health and CMV-seronegative. CDR3 region: CASSLVGTRGHEQFF. DNA of the CDR3: TGTGCCAGCAGCTTAGTGGGGACTAGGGGGCATGAGCAGTTCTTC.